Presented here are 5 T cell receptor beta chains from one specimen sequenced in a study of T cell responses to AZD1222 COVID-19 vaccine. This table comes from immunoSEQ multiplex PCR, and its TCRdb copy is limited to in-frame clones, with some not included. The repertoire has about 180,000 clones, about 91% of them found once; the top ten carry about 8%. The source material was peripheral blood, sampled on day 0 of AZD1222 vaccination. All receptors come from an adult in good health.

In regard to this clone: Other DNA sequences in the same sample also yield this CDR3. The genes are TRBV5-1 and TRBJ1-6; unclear D gene. CDR3 length equals 14 residues. Trimming stripped 0 bases from V and 8 bases from J, with 9 bases between. Germline V gives CDR1 SGHRS, CDR2 YFSETQ. CDR3 region: CASSLEGADSPLHF. For the CDR3, the DNA is TGCGCCAGCAGCTTGGAGGGCGCAGATTCACCCCTCCACTTT.

The genes are TRBV5-8 and TRBJ2-7; possibly TRBD1 or TRBD2 for D (5 bases each). Germline assignment: CDR1 SGHTS and CDR2 YDEGEE. This CDR3 region has 14 residues. Between the trimmed V and J ends, which lost 0 bases and 1 base, there was a span of 8 bases. The CDR3 region has the DNA TGTGCCAGCAGCTTGGGGGACGGTTCCTACGAGCAGTACTTC. Translation gives CASSLGDGSYEQYF.

The V call is TRBV6-1, the J call TRBJ2-1; D uncertain. The germline CDR1 and CDR2 sequences are MNHNS and SASEGT. The CDR3 is 15 residues long. Trimming took 1 base from V and 2 from J, leaving 9 bases between them. This CDR3 reads CASSEDSLAYNEQFF. CDR3 DNA sequence: TGTGCCAGCAGTGAAGATAGTCTAGCCTACAATGAGCAGTTCTTC.

A remark on this clone: At one of its ends the junction is not consistent with the germline gene, which may arise from a read error. V is TRBV7-3 and J is TRBJ1-1, with D possibly matching TRBD1 (6 bases). This CDR3 is built from 14 residues. The V gene's germline CDR1 is SGHTA and CDR2 FQGTGA. CDR3 bases: TGTGCCAGCAGCGTAACAACAGGGTTGGATGAAGCTTTCTTT. Its protein is CASSVTTGLDEAFF. The variable domain in full, with the rest retrieved from reference TRBV7-3 and TRBJ1-1, is GAGVSQTPSNKVTEKGKYVELRCDPISGHTALYWYRQSLGQGPEFLIYFQGTGAADDSGLPNDRFFAVRPEGSVSTLKIQRTERGDSAVYLCASSVTTGLDEAFFGQGTRLTVV.

V and J are TRBV7-3 and TRBJ2-3; 9 bases match TRBD2. Germline loops: CDR1 SGHTA, CDR2 FQGTGA. The CDR3 is 15 amino acids. V gave up 2 bases and J gave up 2 bases; unmatched junction bases: 2. The chain's CDR3 is CASSLAGGYTDTQYF. The CDR3 region has the DNA TGTGCCAGCAGCTTAGCGGGGGGGTACACAGATACGCAGTATTTT.